The entry below gives a single TCR beta chain sequence along with its context. Its antigen remains unknown. Naive CD8 populations comprised CD45RO-negative cells positively selected for CCR7, excluding terminally differentiated effector memory CD45RA+ cells. Every immunoSEQ plate was one replicate of a subset's evenly spread DNA. Libraries were prepared by immunoSEQ multiplex PCR; TCRdb keeps only in-frame clonotypes and omits some of them. The sample records about 2,200,000 clones, around 93% being singletons. This record comes from a study of shared clonotypes between healthy human individuals. The V gene end was trimmed by 7 bases and the J gene end by 3 bases; junction bases not matched to a gene: 1. The CDR3 has 12 residues. CDR1 and CDR2 (germline): SEHNR, FQNEAQ (reference sequence). Study conclusions and caveats: Non-shared clonotypes had lower generation probabilities than clonotypes shared by all four sorted-subset donors.

The sample taken for sequencing was naive CD8+ T cells from PBMCs. This chain joins TRBV7-9 and TRBJ2-5, with 8 bases aligning to TRBD2. The origin of this receptor is a man aged 18-30 years in good health. Some clones in this sample may be carry-over from other donors' samples. This chain's CDR3 is CASNGREETQYF. DNA of the CDR3: TGTGCCAGCAACGGGAGGGAAGAGACCCAGTACTTC.